The sequence of this TCR beta chain was determined in a study of PD-1 blockade in classical Hodgkin lymphoma. General study points: No one has yet defined what causes the repertoire differences, which may be disease activity or prior therapy.

In regard to this clone: Its antigen is unknown.

No patient escaped relapse after autologous stem cell transplantation, and brentuximab vedotin exposure varied. The best responses consisted of complete response, partial response or progressive disease. The table came from immunoSEQ multiplex PCR; TCRdb's copy has only in-frame clones and leaves some out. The sample shows tens of thousands of clones, 75% to 90% of them seen only once. Trimming cost V 4 bases and J 3 bases, with 14 bases left between them. Germline V lookup: CDR1 SGHTA, CDR2 FQGNSA. The CDR3 is 15 amino acids. The TCR sequence derives from a human donor with classical Hodgkin lymphoma. Sample: peripheral blood mononuclear cells (PBMCs), taken at baseline. J is TRBJ2-3 and V is TRBV7-2, with D unclear. The CDR3 loop reads CASSSRPVLTDTQYF. The CDR3 DNA is TGTGCCAGCAGCTCGAGACCGGTCCTGACAGATACGCAGTATTTT.